This TCR beta chain is from a study of blood T cell repertoires in COVID-19. Overall study context: Acute and convalescent COVID-19 specimens originated in the United States, Italy and Spain.

Looked up from germline, CDR1 is SGHAT and CDR2 is FQNNGV. V lost 3 bases and J lost 4; bases outside the gene matches: 6. The CDR3 is 16 amino acids. The method was immunoSEQ multiplex PCR; TCRdb's version includes in-frame clones alone and lacks a portion of them. The sample records roughly 110,000 clones, around 83% being singletons. The source of this sequence is a man aged 35 to 55 with acute or convalescent COVID-19. Source material: peripheral blood. The V gene is TRBV11-2, the J gene TRBJ2-1, with 10 nucleotides matching TRBD2. CDR3 protein: CASSFTGLARYNEQFF. The DNA for the CDR3 is TGTGCCAGCAGCTTTACGGGACTAGCGAGATACAATGAGCAGTTCTTC.